This T cell receptor beta chain was identified in a study of blood T cell repertoires in COVID-19. On the study more broadly: T cells, B-cell-depleted T cells, or PBMCs provided the cDNA or gDNA that served as material.

In the authors' methods: Reference gene primer amplification gave estimated nucleated cell counts. TCRdb's copy holds only in-frame clones and misses some; the assay was immunoSEQ multiplex PCR. The V and J calls and clone size come from that table; D and trimming were worked out from the DNA. The sample holds approximately 76,000 clones; about 86% are singletons and the top ten take roughly 40%. The TCR was taken from a man of 80 years or more with active or convalescent COVID-19. Sequenced: peripheral blood.

The CDR3 DNA is TGCGCCAGCAGGGCCTCCCAGGGGACAGGGGTCAATGAGCAGTTCTTC. Encoded protein: CASRASQGTGVNEQFF. This sequence joins TRBV5-1 and TRBJ2-1; 10 bases fit TRBD1. The CDR3 runs to 16 residues. Looked up from germline, CDR1 is SGHRS and CDR2 is YFSETQ. J lost 6 bases, V lost 5 bases, and 11 bases had no gene match.